This T cell receptor (beta chain) emerged from a study of tumor and adjacent non-tumor tissue in lung cancer. Study observations and caveats: Normal lung showed higher cumulative top 100 clone frequency than tumor. Compared with tumor, normal lung showed significantly lower TCR diversity.

The library came from three nested PCR rounds adapted from ARM-PCR protocols. TCRdb analysed the multiplex PCR reads with MiXCR anew, one entry per CDR3 protein. The data contain 89,000 or so distinct CDR3 sequences, around 57% of them singletons. RNA was extracted from bulk tissue without any cell sorting. In this sample, this clonotype turned up many times. The antigen remains undetermined. Trimming removed 4 bases from V and 5 bases from J, with 12 bases in between. The CDR3 covers 14 residues. Looked up from germline, CDR1 is MDHEN and CDR2 is SYDVKM. The chain uses TRBV28 and TRBJ2-1; no reliable D call. Sequencing input: lung tumor tissue. The clonotype originates from a man aged 65 to 85 with non-small cell lung cancer. Here the CDR3 DNA reads TGTGCCAGCAGTTACCGATCCTTGAACAATGAGCAGTTCTTC. This gives the protein CASSYRSLNNEQFF.